This TCR beta chain was documented in a study of cytomegalovirus exposure and HLA in healthy donors (dated by TCRdb to the late 2010s). Concerning the study at large: An earlier analysis of 587 of the donors reported 250 to 350 Gb of sequence data and some 120 million unique TCR beta sequences from 150 million to 200 million T cells. Both class I and class II loci were covered by HLA typing, at four-digit resolution. Donor age, sex, ethnicity and CMV serostatus were compiled together with the repertoire data. The study profiled the T cell repertoires of 666 subjects by immunosequencing and related them to cytomegalovirus serostatus. A later genetic analysis took genome-wide SNP genotypes for about 65% of the roughly 670 donors and used that subset as a discovery cohort. To decide whether each TCR beta V gene segment behaved as functional or pseudogenic, an earlier analysis of some 600 of the donors relied on high-throughput TCR beta sequencing. To study patterns of TCR occurrence, a later analysis re-analyzed previously published TCR beta repertoires from around 660 donors and added high-resolution HLA genotyping. To predict cytomegalovirus infection status, the study combined high-throughput TCR immunosequencing, statistical association of individual TCRs with disease status, and machine learning. The aim of the study was to test whether cataloging public T cell receptors could identify signatures of past pathogen exposure. All discovery cohort repertoires had been generated on a single sequencing platform. Along with the roughly 710-subject first cohort, a separate validation cohort of roughly 110 different subjects was used. Among 300 to 500 genotyped donors of the cohort, an average of around 220,000 unique TCR beta nucleotide sequences was sequenced per donor, of which roughly 18% were non-productive. Rather than drawing on any new phenotypic data, the later analysis identified candidate immune exposures from TCR beta sequences and the way those sequences occurred across donors. Typing coverage differed by locus: A, B, C, DRB1 and DQB1 were typed in roughly 629-630 donors, DQA1 in about 550, DPA1 in some 570, and DPB1 in just under 480. Roughly 5 DR-DQ haplotypes were handled as single units for association and clustering, since linkage in the cohort was strong. An early release covering more than 500 HLA-typed donors comprised roughly 300 gigabases of sequencing data and approximately 80 million unique TCR sequences. Among the roughly 390 genotyped donors, around 81% belonged to the genetic ancestry cluster associated with self-reported Caucasian donors. Paper-wide results and their limitations: The classifier was reported to diagnose cytomegalovirus status with high specificity and sensitivity in both the original and validation cohorts. The earlier analysis of 587 of the donors excluded approximately 15 rarely observed V segments, including chromosome 9 orphons, because counts were too low. According to a later analysis, most CMV-associated TCR beta chains appeared to be HLA-restricted, and the HLA associations seemed to be driven largely by CMV exposure. Linkage disequilibrium might explain the correlated functional status among segregating V segments, but an unknown experimental factor could not be ruled out. Roughly uniform sequencing depth across donors was assumed in presence/absence analyses, although this assumption may not hold. V-gene and J-gene trimming of TCR beta chains was associated with a missense DCLRE1C variant in a later genetic analysis, and the association was replicated in an independent cohort. The study listed 170 or so TCR beta chains as associated with cytomegalovirus. In a later analysis, HLA-associated TCR beta chains showed more clonal expansion and lower generation probabilities than non-associated chains that were equally common. A later analysis associated about 17,000 TCR beta sequences with specific HLA alleles at a false discovery rate of 0.05. A later analysis reported that several top co-occurrence clusters appeared linked to parvovirus B19, influenza, CMV and Epstein-Barr virus. A further reported finding was that TCR beta sequences accurately predicted the HLA-A and HLA-B alleles for most subjects in the first cohort. According to the authors, the approach could potentially be generalized to other disease states and immunological phenotypes. While some public TCRs were present in many individuals, most TCR sequences turned up only very rarely across donors. In a later analysis, TCR association rates were found to vary across HLA loci, with the most associated TCRs seen for DRB1 alleles and the fewest for HLA-C alleles. In this cohort, only TCR beta chains were sequenced, and detectable features were limited by the absence of alpha or paired-chain data. A later genetic analysis reported fewer N-insertions in productive TCRs among donors in an Asian-associated ancestry cluster than the roughly 700-donor mean. HLA typing was unavailable for some donors at each locus, so association tests used only the typed subset. Three of the identified cytomegalovirus-associated TCR beta chains were confirmed in vitro to be specific for cytomegalovirus antigens. When HLA alleles, especially DR and DQ, strongly co-occurred, TCR associations were difficult to assign to individual alleles. Broadly in line with IMGT annotations, most TCR beta V segments showed up in productive rearrangements about 90% or about 30% of the time in an earlier analysis of 450 to 750 of the donors. For the cohort, immune exposure information was limited to CMV serostatus. A cluster of highly shared sequence variants was judged likely to be a technical artifact of the sequencing pipeline. Because the 87-base-pair reads could not distinguish some IMGT-functional V segments, including TRBV6-2 and TRBV6-3, those segments were excluded.

The cohort comprised approximately 700 healthy bone marrow donors. Cohort members were all nominally healthy when sampled, although unrecorded immune exposures were likely present. The donor was CMV seropositive and was included in the group of 250 to 350 seropositive cohort members. A peripheral blood sample was provided by each donor, and peripheral blood mononuclear cells were used for TCR beta sequencing. Genomic DNA extraction from the blood cell samples was performed with the Qiagen DNeasy Blood Extraction Kit. The CDR3, cysteine through phenylalanine, is 15 amino acids long. The DNA shown is the 45-base CDR3, in frame from base 1. V lost 3 bases and J lost 4 bases, and the count of bases not matched to a germline gene is 3. The germline V gene sets CDR1 to SGDLS and CDR2 to YYNGEE. Regarding this clone: Its cognate antigen has yet to be identified. Base qualities were left out, and no much larger clone turns up one base away.

Receptor libraries were prepared by the immunoSEQ multiplex PCR assay. For the multiplex PCR, a mixture combining 60 forward primers for TCR Vbeta segments and 13 reverse primers for TCR Jbeta segments was used. The CDR3 region of rearranged TCR beta genes was amplified from genomic DNA by a multiplex PCR assay. The Illumina HiSeq System was used to sequence the amplified TCR beta libraries as 87-base-pair reads. Under the source paper's analysis protocol: A later analysis counted around 72 million unique TCR beta chains across the 666 repertoires, and roughly 11 million of these chains were shared by at least two donors. Raw reads were error-corrected and collapsed into unique sequences by a nearest-neighbor algorithm in which closely related sequences were merged to remove PCR and sequencing errors. V, D and J gene segments were assigned by aligning CDR3 sequences to IMGT reference sequences. Each retained sequence needed at least a six-nucleotide match to both a V gene segment and a J gene segment. A rearrangement counted as productive if the CDR3 had no stop codons and remained in frame with V and J, and every other rearrangement counted as non-productive. CDR3 was defined according to IMGT convention as the region running from the second conserved V-encoded cysteine to the conserved J-encoded phenylalanine. Sequences without an unambiguous match to a single V gene segment were excluded from the earlier analysis of 587 of the donors. An earlier analysis of 587 of the donors classified V segments as functional when productive rearrangements were above 56.7% and as segregating when the standard deviation between donors was above 5%. A statistical classification framework was built for diagnosing cytomegalovirus status from the catalog of TCR beta chain sequences. In a later analysis, TCR nucleotide sequences were compared against IMGT/GENE-DB human TR gene sequences so that V and J genes could be assigned. A later analysis assigned CDR3 sequences and most-parsimonious VDJ recombination scenarios with the TCRdist pipeline. In a later analysis, every TCR beta chain was defined by the combination of its CDR3 amino acid sequence and its V-gene family, and reads without a unique V-gene family were dropped. As a way to deal with suspected cross-contamination and a sequencing artifact, a later analysis dropped over 550 nucleotide sequences that were highly shared and had low generation probability. In a later analysis, a clonal expansion index was calculated for each public chain from normalized within-repertoire ranks of inferred template counts. In a later analysis, generation probabilities were computed using a VDJ recombination model fitted to out-of-frame rearrangements, and the results were checked against IGoR. A later analysis scored TCR-TCR, TCR-HLA and TCR-CMV co-occurrence with hypergeometric tests, applying a repertoire-size bias correction to TCR pairs. To estimate false discovery rates, a later analysis permuted the HLA or CMV assignments 20 times. In a later analysis, co-occurring TCRs were grouped using DBSCAN, and TCRdist sequence similarity was added for clustering within HLA-allele-positive subsets. Co-occurrence clustering excluded repertoires with fewer than 30,000 or more than 120,000 public chains, plus five with anomalous nucleotide sharing. TCRdb provides this immuneACCESS table in a form limited to in-frame rearrangements. Some clones are lacking; in checked studies, under half of them reflect an unresolved V gene, and why the rest are absent is not known. For V, J and clone size, that table is used; D and trimming come from the DNA. The sample table contains about 82,000 clones; only one count was recorded for 55% to 65% of them. The top ten clonotypes cover around 16% of the sample.

The rearranged segments are TRBV9 and TRBJ2-3, with TRBD2 identical over 12 junction bases. The sequence was collected from a woman in her thirties or forties in good health and CMV-seropositive. Sequencing was carried out using PBMCs. The CDR3 amino acid sequence is: CASSGASGRADTQYF. The nucleotides read TGTGCCAGCAGCGGGGCTAGCGGGAGGGCAGATACGCAGTATTTT.